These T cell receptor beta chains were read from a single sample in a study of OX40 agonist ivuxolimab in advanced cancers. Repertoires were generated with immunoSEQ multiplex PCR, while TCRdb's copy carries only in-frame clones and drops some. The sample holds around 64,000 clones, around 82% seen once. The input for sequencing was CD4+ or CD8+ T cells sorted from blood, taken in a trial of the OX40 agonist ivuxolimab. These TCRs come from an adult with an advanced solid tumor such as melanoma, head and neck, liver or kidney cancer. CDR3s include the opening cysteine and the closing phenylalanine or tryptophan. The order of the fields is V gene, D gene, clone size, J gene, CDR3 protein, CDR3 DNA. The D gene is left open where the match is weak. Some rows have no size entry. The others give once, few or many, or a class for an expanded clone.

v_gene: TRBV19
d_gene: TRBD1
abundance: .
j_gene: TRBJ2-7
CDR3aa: CASSLGQTYEQYF
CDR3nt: TGTGCCAGTAGCCTGGGACAGACCTACGAGCAGTACTTC

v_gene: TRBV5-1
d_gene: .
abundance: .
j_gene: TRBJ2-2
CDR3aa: CASSPGPGGELFF
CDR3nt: TGCGCCAGCAGCCCCGGGCCTGGCGGGGAGCTGTTTTTT

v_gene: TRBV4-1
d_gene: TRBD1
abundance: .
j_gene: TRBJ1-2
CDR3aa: CASSPGQGGLGGYTF
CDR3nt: TGCGCCAGCAGCCCCGGACAGGGAGGGTTAGGTGGCTACACCTTC

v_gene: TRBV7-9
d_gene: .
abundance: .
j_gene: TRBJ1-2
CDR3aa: CASSLVPGDADDYGYTF
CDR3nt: TGTGCCAGCAGCTTAGTACCAGGGGATGCAGACGACTATGGCTACACCTTC

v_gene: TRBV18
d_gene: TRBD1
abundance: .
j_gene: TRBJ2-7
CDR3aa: CASLPDRVGYEQYF
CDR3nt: TGTGCCAGCTTACCCGACAGGGTAGGCTACGAGCAGTACTTC

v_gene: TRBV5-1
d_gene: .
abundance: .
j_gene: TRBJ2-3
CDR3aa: CATQGDPGTDTQYF
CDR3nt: TGCGCCACTCAGGGAGATCCGGGGACAGATACGCAGTATTTT

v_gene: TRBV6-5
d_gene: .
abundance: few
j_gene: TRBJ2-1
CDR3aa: CASSSFRVSRNNEQFF
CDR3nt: TGTGCCAGCAGTTCTTTCCGCGTTAGTAGAAACAATGAGCAGTTCTTC

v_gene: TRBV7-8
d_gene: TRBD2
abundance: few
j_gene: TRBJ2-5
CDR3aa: CASWTSGQETQYF
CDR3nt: TGTGCCAGCTGGACTAGCGGACAAGAGACCCAGTACTTC

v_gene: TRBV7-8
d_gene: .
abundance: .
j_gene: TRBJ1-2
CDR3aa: CASSLRVHYGYTF
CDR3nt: TGTGCCAGCAGCCTTCGGGTACACTATGGCTACACCTTC

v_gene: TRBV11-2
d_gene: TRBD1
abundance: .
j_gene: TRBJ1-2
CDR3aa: CASSSTGSWGYTF
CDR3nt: TGTGCCAGCAGCTCGACAGGGTCCTGGGGCTACACCTTC

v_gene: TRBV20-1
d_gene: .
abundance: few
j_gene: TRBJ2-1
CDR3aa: CSAGLHEQFF
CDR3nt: TGCAGTGCTGGGCTCCATGAGCAGTTCTTC

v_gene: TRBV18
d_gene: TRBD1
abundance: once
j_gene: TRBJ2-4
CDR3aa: CASSLSTGEDIQYF
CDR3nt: TGTGCCAGCTCACTATCGACAGGGGAGGACATTCAGTACTTC

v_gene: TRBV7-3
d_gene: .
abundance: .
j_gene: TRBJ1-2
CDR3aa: CASSRDNVGGYTF
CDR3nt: TGTGCCAGCAGCAGGGACAACGTAGGTGGCTACACCTTC

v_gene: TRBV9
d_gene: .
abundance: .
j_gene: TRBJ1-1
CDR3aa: CASSVGGGSTEAFF
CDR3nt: TGTGCCAGCAGCGTAGGAGGGGGTAGCACTGAAGCTTTCTTT

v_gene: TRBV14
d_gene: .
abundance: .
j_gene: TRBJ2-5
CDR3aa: CASSVRGRGETQYF
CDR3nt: TGTGCCAGCAGCGTCCGGGGGAGAGGGGAGACCCAGTACTTC

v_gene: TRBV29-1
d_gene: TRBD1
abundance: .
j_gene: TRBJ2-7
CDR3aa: CSAFGTGLTYEQYF
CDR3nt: TGCAGCGCCTTTGGGACAGGCCTCACCTACGAGCAGTACTTC

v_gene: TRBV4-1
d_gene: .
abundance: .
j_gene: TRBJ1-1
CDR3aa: CASSQGPSEAFF
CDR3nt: TGCGCCAGCAGCCAAGGACCCTCCGAAGCTTTCTTT

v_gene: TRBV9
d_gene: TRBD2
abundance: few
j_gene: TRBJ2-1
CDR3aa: CASSVVSAGGVFEQFF
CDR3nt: TGTGCCAGCAGCGTAGTTTCGGCGGGAGGTGTTTTTGAGCAGTTCTTC

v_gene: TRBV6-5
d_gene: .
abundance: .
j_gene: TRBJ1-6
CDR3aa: CASRRTGSYNSPLHF
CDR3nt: TGTGCCAGCAGACGCACAGGGAGCTATAATTCACCCCTCCACTTT

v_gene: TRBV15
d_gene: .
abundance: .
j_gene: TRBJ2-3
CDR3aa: CATSRVEDTQYF
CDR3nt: TGTGCCACCAGCAGAGTAGAAGATACGCAGTATTTT

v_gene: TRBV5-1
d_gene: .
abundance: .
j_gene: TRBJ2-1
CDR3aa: CASSPADSLYNEQFF
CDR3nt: TGCGCCAGCAGCCCAGCAGACAGTCTTTACAATGAGCAGTTCTTC

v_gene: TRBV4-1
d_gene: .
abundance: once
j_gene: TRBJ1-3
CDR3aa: CASSYTPAAGDTIYF
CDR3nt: TGCGCCAGCAGCTATACCCCCGCGGCGGGGGACACCATATATTTT

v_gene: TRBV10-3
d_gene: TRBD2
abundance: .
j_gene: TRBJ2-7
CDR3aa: CAISARLAGFSYEQYF
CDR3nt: TGTGCCATCAGTGCTCGACTAGCGGGTTTCTCCTACGAGCAGTACTTC

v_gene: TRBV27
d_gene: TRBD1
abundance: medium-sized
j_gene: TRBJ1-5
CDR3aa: CASSLSRTGNQPQHF
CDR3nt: TGTGCCAGCAGTTTAAGTCGGACAGGGAATCAGCCCCAGCATTTT

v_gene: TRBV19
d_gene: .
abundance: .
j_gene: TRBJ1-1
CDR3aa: CASSIVLPRNTEAFF
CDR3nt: TGTGCCAGTAGTATAGTCCTTCCCCGGAACACTGAAGCTTTCTTT

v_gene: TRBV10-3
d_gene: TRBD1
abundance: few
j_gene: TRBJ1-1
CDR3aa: CAIARDRDTEAFF
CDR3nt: TGTGCCATAGCCCGGGACAGGGACACTGAAGCTTTCTTT

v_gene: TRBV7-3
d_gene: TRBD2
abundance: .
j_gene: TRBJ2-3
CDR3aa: CASSRGGLAGGTDTQYF
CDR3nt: TGTGCCAGCAGCCGAGGGGGACTAGCGGGGGGCACAGATACGCAGTATTTT

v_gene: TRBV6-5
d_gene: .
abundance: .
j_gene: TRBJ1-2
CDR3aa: CASRRDPNYGYTF
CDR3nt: TGTGCCAGCAGGAGGGACCCCAACTATGGCTACACCTTC

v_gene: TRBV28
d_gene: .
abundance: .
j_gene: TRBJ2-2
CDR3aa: CASSLYRGELFF
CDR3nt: TGTGCCAGCAGTTTATACAGGGGGGAGCTGTTTTTT

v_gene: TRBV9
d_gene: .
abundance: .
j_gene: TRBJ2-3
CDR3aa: CASSVIPGGWNTQYF
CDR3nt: TGTGCCAGCAGCGTAATCCCTGGGGGGTGGAATACGCAGTATTTT

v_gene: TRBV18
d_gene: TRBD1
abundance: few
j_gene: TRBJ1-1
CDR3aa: CASSPPRVTGAQGTEAFF
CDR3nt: TGTGCCAGCTCACCACCTCGGGTAACAGGGGCCCAGGGCACTGAAGCTTTCTTT

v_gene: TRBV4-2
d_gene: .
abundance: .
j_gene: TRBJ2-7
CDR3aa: CASSQGVAISYEQYF
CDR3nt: TGTGCCAGCAGCCAGGGCGTGGCAATCTCCTACGAGCAGTACTTC

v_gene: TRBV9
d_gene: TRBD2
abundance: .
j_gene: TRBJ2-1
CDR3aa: CASSAGLAGNNEQFF
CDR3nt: TGTGCCAGCAGCGCGGGACTAGCGGGAAACAATGAGCAGTTCTTC

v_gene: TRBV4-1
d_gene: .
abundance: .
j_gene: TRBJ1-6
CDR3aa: CASSQEEGRENSPLHF
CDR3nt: TGCGCCAGCAGCCAAGAAGAAGGGCGCGAGAATTCACCCCTCCACTTT

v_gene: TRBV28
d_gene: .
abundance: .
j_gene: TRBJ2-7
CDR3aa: CASSVIPASAYEQYF
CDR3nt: TGTGCCAGCAGTGTCATTCCCGCTTCAGCCTACGAGCAGTACTTC

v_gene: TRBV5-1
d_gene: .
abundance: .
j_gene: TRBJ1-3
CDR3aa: CASSLAGHPGNTIYF
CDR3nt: TGCGCCAGCAGCTTGGCGGGACATCCTGGAAACACCATATATTTT

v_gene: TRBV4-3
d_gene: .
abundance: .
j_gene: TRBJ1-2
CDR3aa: CASSQDPSTGGYTF
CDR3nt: TGCGCCAGCAGCCAAGATCCTTCGACGGGTGGCTACACCTTC

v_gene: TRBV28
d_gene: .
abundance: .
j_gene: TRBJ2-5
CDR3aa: CASSPPLARGQETQYF
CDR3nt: TGTGCCAGCAGTCCGCCTCTAGCTCGGGGACAAGAGACCCAGTACTTC

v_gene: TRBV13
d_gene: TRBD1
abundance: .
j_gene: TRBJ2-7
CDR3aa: CASSRQGQGTHYEQYF
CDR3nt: TGTGCCAGCAGCCGACAGGGACAGGGGACCCACTACGAGCAGTACTTC

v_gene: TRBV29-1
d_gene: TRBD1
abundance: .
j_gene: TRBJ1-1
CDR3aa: CSAQGGWGMNTEAFF
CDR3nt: TGCAGCGCCCAGGGGGGTTGGGGCATGAACACTGAAGCTTTCTTT

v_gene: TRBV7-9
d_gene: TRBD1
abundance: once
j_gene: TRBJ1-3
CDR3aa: CASSLRDRVFSGNTIYF
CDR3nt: TGTGCCAGCAGCTTAAGGGACAGGGTCTTCTCTGGAAACACCATATATTTT

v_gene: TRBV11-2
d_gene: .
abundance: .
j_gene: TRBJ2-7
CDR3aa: CASRGGGPNSYEQYF
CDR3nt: TGTGCCAGCAGAGGAGGGGGGCCCAACTCCTACGAGCAGTACTTC

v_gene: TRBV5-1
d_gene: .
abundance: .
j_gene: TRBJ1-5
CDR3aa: CASSLGSDQPQHF
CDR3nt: TGCGCCAGCAGCTTGGGCAGTGATCAGCCCCAGCATTTT

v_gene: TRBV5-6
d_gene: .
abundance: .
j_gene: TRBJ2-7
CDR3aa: CASSLDTDLGYEQYF
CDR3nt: TGTGCCAGCAGCTTGGATACAGATTTAGGCTACGAGCAGTACTTC

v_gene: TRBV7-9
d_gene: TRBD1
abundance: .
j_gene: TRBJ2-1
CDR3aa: CASSHVGTGSSYNEQFF
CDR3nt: TGCGCCAGCAGCCACGTGGGGACAGGGAGCTCCTACAATGAGCAGTTCTTC